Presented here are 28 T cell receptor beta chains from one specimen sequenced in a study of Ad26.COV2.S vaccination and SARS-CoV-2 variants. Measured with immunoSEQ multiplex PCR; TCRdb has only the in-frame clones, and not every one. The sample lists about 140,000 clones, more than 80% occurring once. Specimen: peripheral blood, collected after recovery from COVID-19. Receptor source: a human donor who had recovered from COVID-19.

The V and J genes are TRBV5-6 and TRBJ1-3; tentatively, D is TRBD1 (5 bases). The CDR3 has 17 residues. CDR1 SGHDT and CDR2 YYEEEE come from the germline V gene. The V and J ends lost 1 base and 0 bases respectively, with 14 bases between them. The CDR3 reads CASSLLTAKSSGNTIYF. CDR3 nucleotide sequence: TGTGCCAGCAGCTTGCTGACAGCTAAGAGCTCTGGAAACACCATATATTTT.

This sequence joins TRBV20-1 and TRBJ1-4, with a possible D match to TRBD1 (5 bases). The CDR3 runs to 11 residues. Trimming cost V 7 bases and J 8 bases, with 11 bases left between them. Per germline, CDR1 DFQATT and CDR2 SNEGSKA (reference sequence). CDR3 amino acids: CSVSGLEKLFF. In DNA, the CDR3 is TGCAGTGTCTCGGGGCTGGAAAAACTGTTTTTT.

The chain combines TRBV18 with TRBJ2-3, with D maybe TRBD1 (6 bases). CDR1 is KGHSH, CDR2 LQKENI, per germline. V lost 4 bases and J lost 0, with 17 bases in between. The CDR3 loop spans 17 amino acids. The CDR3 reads CASSLFGQPQSTDTQYF. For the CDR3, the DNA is TGTGCCAGCTCACTCTTCGGACAGCCTCAAAGCACAGATACGCAGTATTTT.

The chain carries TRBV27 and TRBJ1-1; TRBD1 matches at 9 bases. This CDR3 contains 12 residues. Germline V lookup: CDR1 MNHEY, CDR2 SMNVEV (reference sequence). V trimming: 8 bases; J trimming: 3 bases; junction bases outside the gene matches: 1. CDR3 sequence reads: CASGTGYTEAFF. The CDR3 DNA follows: TGTGCCAGCGGGACAGGGTACACTGAAGCTTTCTTT.

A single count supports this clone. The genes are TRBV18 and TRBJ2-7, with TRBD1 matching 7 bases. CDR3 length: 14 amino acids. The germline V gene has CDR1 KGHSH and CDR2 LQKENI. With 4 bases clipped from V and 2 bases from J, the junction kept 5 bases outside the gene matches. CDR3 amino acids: CASSHRGEAYEQYF. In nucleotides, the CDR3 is TGTGCCAGCTCACACAGGGGAGAGGCCTACGAGCAGTACTTC.

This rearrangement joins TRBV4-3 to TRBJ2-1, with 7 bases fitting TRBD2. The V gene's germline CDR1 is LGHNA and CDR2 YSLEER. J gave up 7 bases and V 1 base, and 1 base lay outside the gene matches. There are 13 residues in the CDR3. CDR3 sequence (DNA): TGCGCCAGCAGCCAAGGGGGAGGGAATGAGCAGTTCTTC. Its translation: CASSQGGGNEQFF.

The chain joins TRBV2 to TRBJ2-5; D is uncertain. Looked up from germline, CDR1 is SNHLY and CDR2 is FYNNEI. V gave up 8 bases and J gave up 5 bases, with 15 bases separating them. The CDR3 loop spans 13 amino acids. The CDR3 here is CASWVPAGETQYF. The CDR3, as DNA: TGTGCCAGCTGGGTCCCCGCCGGGGAGACCCAGTACTTC.

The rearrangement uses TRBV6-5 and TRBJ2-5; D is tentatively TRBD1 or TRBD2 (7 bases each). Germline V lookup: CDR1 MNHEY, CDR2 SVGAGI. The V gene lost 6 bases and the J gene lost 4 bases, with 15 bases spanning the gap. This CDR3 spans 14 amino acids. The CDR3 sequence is CASRNPGGVETQYF. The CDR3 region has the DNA TGTGCCAGCAGGAACCCAGGGGGGGTAGAGACCCAGTACTTC.

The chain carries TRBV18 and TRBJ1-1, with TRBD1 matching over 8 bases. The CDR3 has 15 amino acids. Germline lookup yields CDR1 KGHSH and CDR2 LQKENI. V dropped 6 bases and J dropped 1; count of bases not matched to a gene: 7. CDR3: CASSPATGANTEAFF. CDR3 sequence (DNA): TGTGCCAGCTCCCCTGCGACAGGGGCGAACACTGAAGCTTTCTTT.

The CDR3 loop reads CASSYGLGSTWEQYF. The CDR3 DNA sequence: TGTGCCAGCAGTTACGGTTTAGGGTCGACATGGGAGCAGTACTTC. This chain uses TRBV6-5 with TRBJ2-7, with D uncertain. Germline CDR1 is MNHEY and CDR2 is SVGAGI. The CDR3 length is 15 residues. The ends were cut back, 2 bases at V and 7 bases at J, with 18 bases in the middle.

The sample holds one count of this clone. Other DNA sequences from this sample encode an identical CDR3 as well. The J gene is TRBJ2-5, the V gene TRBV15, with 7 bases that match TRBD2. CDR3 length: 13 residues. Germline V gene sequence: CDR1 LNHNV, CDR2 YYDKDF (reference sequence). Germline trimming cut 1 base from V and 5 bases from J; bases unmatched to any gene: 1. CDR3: CATSRGGGETQYF. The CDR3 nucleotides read TGTGCCACCAGCAGAGGGGGAGGGGAGACCCAGTACTTC.

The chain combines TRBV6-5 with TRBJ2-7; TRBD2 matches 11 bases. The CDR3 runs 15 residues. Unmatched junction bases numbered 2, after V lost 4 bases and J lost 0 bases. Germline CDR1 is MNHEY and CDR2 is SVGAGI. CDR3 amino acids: CASSSLAGASYEQYF. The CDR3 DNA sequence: TGTGCCAGCAGTTCACTAGCGGGGGCCTCCTACGAGCAGTACTTC.

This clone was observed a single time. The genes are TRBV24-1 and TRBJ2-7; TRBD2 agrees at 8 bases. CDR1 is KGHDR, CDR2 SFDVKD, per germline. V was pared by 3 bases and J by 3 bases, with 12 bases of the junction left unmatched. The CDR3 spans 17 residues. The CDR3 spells CATSDLSPGGQFYEQYF. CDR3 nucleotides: TGTGCCACCAGTGATCTCAGCCCGGGGGGGCAATTCTACGAGCAGTACTTC.

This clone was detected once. In DNA form, the CDR3 reads TGCGCCAGCAGCCAAGATTACAGGAACACCGGGGAGCTGTTTTTT. The encoded protein is CASSQDYRNTGELFF. The chain carries TRBV4-3 and TRBJ2-2; D is unresolved. The V end was cut by 0 bases, the J end by 1 base, with 6 bases between. This CDR3 has 15 amino acids. The germline gives CDR1 LGHNA, CDR2 YSLEER.

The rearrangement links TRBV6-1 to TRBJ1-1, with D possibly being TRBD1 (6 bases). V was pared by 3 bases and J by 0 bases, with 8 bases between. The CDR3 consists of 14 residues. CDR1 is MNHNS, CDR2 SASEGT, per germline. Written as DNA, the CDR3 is TGTGCCAGCAGTGACGACAGGTTGAACACTGAAGCTTTCTTT. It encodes CASSDDRLNTEAFF.

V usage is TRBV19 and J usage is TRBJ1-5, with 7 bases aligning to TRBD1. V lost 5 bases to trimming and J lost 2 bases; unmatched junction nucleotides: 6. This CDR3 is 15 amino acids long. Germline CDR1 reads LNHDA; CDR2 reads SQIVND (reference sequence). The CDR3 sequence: CASSPDREGNQPQHF. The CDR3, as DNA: TGTGCCAGTAGTCCCGACAGGGAAGGCAATCAGCCCCAGCATTTT. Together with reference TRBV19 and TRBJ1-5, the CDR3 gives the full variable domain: DGGITQSPKYLFRKEGQNVTLSCEQNLNHDAMYWYRQDPGQGLRLIYYSQIVNDFQKGDIAEGYSVSREKKESFPLTVTSAQKNPTAFYLCASSPDREGNQPQHFGDGTRLSIL.

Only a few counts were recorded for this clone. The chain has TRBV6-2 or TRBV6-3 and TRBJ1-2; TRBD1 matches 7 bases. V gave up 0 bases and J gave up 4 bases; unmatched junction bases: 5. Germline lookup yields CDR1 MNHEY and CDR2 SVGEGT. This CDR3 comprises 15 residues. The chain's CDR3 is CASSYSGTAIYGYTF. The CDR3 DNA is TGTGCCAGCAGTTACTCCGGGACAGCCATCTATGGCTACACCTTC.

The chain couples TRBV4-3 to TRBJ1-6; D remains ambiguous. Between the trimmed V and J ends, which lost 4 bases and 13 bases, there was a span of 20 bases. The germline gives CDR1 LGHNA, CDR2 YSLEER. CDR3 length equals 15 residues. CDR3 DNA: TGCGCCAGCAGCCCTTCTGACACGGGGAAAAGGCCCCTCCACTTT. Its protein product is CASSPSDTGKRPLHF.

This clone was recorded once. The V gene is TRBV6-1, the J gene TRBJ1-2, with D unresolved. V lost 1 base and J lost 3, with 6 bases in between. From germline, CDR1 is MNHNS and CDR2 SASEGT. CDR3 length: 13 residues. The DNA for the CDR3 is TGTGCCAGCAGTGAAGACACCTACTATGGCTACACCTTC. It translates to CASSEDTYYGYTF.

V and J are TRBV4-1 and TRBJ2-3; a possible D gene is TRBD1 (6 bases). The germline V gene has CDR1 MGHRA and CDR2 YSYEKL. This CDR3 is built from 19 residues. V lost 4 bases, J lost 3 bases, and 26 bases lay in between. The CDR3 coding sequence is TGCGCCAGCAGCCCAAGTTCGGTGGGGGCCACTCCGTGGACAGATACGCAGTATTTT. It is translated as CASSPSSVGATPWTDTQYF.

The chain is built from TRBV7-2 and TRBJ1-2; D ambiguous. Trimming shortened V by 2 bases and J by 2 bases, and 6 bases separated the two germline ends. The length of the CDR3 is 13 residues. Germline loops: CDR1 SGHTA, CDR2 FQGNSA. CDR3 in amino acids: CASSLTKNYGYTF. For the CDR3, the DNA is TGTGCCAGCAGCTTAACCAAAAACTATGGCTACACCTTC.

CDR3 sequence (DNA): TGTGCCAGTAGTAGGGCAGGCAATCAGCCCCAGCATTTT. Protein product: CASSRAGNQPQHF. The V and J genes are TRBV19 and TRBJ1-5; D is ambiguous. This CDR3 is built from 13 residues. In germline, CDR1 is LNHDA, CDR2 SQIVND (reference sequence). V dropped 4 bases and J dropped 2 bases, with 6 bases sitting between them.

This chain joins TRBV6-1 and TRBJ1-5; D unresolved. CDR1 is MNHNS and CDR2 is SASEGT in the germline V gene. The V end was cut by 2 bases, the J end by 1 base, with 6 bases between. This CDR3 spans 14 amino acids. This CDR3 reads CASSESWSNQPQHF. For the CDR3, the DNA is TGTGCCAGCAGTGAATCGTGGAGCAATCAGCCCCAGCATTTT.

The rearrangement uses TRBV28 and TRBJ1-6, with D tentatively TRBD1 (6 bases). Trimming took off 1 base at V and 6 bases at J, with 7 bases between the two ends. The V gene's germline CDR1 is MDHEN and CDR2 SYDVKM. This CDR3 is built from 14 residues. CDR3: CASSLLDSNSPLHF. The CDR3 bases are TGTGCCAGCAGTTTATTGGACAGTAATTCACCCCTCCACTTT.

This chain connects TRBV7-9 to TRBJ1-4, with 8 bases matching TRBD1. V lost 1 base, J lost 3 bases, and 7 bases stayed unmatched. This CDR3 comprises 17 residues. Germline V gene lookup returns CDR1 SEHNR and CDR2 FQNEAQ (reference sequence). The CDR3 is CASSLGVTGEANEKLFF. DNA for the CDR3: TGTGCCAGCAGCTTAGGTGTGACAGGGGAAGCTAATGAAAAACTGTTTTTT. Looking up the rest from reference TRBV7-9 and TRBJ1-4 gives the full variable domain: DTGVSQNPRHKITKRGQNVTFRCDPISEHNRLYWYRQTLGQGPEFLTYFQNEAQLEKSRLLSDRFSAERPKGSFSTLEIQRTEQGDSAMYLCASSLGVTGEANEKLFFGSGTQLSVL.

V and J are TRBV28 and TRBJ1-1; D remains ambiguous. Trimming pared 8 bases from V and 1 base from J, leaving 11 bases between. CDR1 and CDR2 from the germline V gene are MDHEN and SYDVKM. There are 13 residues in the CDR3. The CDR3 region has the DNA TGTGCCAGCTACCGTCCAGAGAACACTGAAGCTTTCTTT. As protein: CASYRPENTEAFF.

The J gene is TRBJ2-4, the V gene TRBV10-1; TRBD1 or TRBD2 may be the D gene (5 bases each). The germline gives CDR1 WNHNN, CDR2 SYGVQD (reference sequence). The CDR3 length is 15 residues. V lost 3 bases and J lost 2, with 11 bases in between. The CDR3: CASSETWGTKNIQYF. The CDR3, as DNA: TGCGCCAGCAGTGAAACGTGGGGGACCAAAAACATTCAGTACTTC.

In DNA, the CDR3 is TGCAGTGCTAGTTCCGGACAGGGCGAGAATTCACCCCTCCACTTT. This sequence encodes CSASSGQGENSPLHF. V usage is TRBV20-1 and J usage is TRBJ1-6; 8 positions agree with TRBD1. Germline V lookup: CDR1 DFQATT, CDR2 SNEGSKA (reference sequence). This CDR3 has 15 residues. Trimming at V came to 3 bases and at J to 7 bases, leaving 8 bases not matched to a gene.